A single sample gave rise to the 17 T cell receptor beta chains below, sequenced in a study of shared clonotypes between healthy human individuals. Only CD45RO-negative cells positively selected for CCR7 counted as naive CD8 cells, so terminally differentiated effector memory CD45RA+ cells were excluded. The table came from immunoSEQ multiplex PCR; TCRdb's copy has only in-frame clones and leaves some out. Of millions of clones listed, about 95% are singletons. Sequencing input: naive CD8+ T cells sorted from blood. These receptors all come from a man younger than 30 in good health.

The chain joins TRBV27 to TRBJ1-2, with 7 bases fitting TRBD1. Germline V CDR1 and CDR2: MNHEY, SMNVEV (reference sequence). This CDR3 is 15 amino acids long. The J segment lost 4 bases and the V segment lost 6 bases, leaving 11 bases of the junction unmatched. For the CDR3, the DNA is TGTGCCAGCAGCTGGGGAGGACAGGCGCTCTATGGCTACACCTTC. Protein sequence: CASSWGGQALYGYTF.

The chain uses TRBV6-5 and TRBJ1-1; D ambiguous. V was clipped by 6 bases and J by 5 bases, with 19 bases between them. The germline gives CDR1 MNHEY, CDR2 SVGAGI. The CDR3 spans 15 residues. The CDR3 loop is CASSHHDRRGTEAFF. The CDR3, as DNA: TGTGCCAGCAGCCATCACGACCGAAGAGGGACTGAAGCTTTCTTT.

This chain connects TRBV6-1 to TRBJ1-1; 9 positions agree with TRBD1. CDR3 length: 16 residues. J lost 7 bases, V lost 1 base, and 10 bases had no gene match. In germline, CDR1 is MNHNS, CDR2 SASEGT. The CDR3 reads CASSEGPGTGLVEAFF. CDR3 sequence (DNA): TGTGCCAGCAGTGAAGGCCCCGGGACAGGGCTAGTTGAAGCTTTCTTT.

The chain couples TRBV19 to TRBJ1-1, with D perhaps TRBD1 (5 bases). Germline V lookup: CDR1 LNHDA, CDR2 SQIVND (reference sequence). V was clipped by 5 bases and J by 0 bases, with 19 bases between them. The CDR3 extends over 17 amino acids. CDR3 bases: TGTGCCAGTAGTGGTGAAGCAGGGAGTAGCATGAACACTGAAGCTTTCTTT. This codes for CASSGEAGSSMNTEAFF.

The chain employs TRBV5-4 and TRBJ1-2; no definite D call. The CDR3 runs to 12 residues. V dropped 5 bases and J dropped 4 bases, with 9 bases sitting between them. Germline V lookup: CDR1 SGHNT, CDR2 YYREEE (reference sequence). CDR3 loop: CASRTGPYGYTF. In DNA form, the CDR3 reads TGTGCCAGCAGAACCGGACCCTATGGCTACACCTTC.

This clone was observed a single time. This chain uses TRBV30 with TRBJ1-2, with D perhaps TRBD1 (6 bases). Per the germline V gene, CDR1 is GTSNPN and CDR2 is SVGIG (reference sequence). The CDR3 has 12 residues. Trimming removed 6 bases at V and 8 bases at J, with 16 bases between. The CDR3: CACNDRSGGYTF. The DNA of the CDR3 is TGTGCCTGTAATGACAGGTCTGGCGGCTACACCTTC.

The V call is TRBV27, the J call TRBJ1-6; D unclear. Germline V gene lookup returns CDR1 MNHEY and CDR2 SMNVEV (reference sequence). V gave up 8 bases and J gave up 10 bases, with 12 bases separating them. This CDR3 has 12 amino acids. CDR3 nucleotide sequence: TGTGCCAGCTCCTCTTTCGGATCACCCCTCCACTTT. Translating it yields CASSSFGSPLHF.

CDR3: CATLGEGVTGELFF. The CDR3 DNA is TGTGCCACCCTCGGCGAGGGAGTAACCGGGGAGCTGTTTTTT. The chain links TRBV6-1 to TRBJ2-2; D is possibly TRBD2 (5 bases). The CDR3 extends over 14 amino acids. V was cut by 10 bases and J by 5 bases, with 17 bases left in between. CDR1 is MNHNS, CDR2 SASEGT, per germline.

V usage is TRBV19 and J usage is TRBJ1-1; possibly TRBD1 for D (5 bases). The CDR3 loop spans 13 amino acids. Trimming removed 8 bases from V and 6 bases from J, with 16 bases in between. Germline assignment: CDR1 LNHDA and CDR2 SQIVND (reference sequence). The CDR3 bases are TGTGCCAGTGAAGACAGCCCTTCGGCTGAAGCTTTCTTT. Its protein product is CASEDSPSAEAFF.

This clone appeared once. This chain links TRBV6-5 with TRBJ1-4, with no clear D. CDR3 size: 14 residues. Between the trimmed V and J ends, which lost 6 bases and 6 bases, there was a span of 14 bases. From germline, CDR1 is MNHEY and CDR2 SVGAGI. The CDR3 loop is CASRNRMGDEKLFF. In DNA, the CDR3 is TGTGCCAGCAGAAACCGGATGGGAGATGAAAAACTGTTTTTT.

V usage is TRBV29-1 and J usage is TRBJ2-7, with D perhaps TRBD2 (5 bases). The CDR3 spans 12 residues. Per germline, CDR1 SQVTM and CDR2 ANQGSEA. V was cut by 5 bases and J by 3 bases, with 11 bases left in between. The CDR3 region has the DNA TGCAGCGTTAGTGAGGGCCACTACGAGCAGTACTTC. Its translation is CSVSEGHYEQYF.

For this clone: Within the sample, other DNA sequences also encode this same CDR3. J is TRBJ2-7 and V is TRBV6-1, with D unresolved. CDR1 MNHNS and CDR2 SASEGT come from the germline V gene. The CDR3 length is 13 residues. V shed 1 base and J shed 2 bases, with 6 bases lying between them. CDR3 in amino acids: CASSEGLTYEQYF. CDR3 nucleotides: TGTGCCAGCAGTGAAGGATTAACCTACGAGCAGTACTTC.

CDR3 residues: CASSYDDLRGAAQYF. The CDR3 DNA follows: TGTGCCAGCAGCTACGATGATCTTCGGGGGGCGGCCCAGTACTTC. The chain uses TRBV9 and TRBJ2-5, with D possibly being TRBD2 (7 bases). The V gene's germline CDR1 is SGDLS and CDR2 YYNGEE. The V end lost 4 bases, the J end lost 9 bases, and 22 bases lay between the germline ends. The CDR3 has 15 residues.

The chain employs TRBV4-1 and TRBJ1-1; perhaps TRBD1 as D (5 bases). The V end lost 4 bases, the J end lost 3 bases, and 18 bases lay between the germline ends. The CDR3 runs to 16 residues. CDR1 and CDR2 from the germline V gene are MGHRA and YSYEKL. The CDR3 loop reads CASSRIPGRGYTEAFF. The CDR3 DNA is TGCGCCAGCAGCCGTATCCCGGGACGGGGATACACTGAAGCTTTCTTT.

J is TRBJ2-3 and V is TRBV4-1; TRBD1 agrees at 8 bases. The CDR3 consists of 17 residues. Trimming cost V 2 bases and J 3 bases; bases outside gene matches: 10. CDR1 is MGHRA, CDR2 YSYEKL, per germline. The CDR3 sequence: CASSQKTGGGETDTQYF. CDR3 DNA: TGCGCCAGCAGCCAAAAAACAGGGGGAGGTGAGACAGATACGCAGTATTTT.

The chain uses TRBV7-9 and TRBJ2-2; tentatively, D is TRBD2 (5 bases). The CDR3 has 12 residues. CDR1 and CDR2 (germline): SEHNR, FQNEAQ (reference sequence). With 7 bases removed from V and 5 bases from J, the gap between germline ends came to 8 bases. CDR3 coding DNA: TGTGCCAGCACCCCGGGGACCGGGGAGCTGTTTTTT. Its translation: CASTPGTGELFF.

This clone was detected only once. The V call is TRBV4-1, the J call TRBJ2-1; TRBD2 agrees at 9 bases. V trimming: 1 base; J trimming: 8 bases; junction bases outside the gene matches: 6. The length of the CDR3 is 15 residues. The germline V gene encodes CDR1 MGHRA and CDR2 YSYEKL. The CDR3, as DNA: TGCGCCAGCAGCCAAGTCCTAGCGGGAAGCCATGAGCAGTTCTTC. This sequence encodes CASSQVLAGSHEQFF.